The next 5 T cell receptor beta chains were all read from a single sample in a study of CD8+ T cells in alopecia areata. As the sequencing template, cDNA was produced by extracting RNA and reverse transcribing it. Generated by immunoSEQ multiplex PCR, the TCRdb table keeps only in-frame clones and is missing some. Of about 180,000 clones in the sample, 67% were seen once. The sample in question was CD8+ T cells sorted from blood, obtained at week 0. These receptors originate from a human donor with alopecia areata.

The V gene is TRBV5-6, the J gene TRBJ2-2; 10 bases fit TRBD2. J lost 1 base, V lost 7 bases, and 7 bases had no gene match. Per the germline V gene, CDR1 is SGHDT and CDR2 is YYEEEE. There are 16 residues in the CDR3. CDR3 DNA sequence: TGTGCCAGCGGAATAGCGGGGGGCCAGAACACCGGGGAGCTGTTTTTT. Encoded protein: CASGIAGGQNTGELFF.

The chain is built from TRBV29-1 and TRBJ1-2; D is unclear. The CDR3 extends over 10 amino acids. Germline CDR1 reads SQVTM; CDR2 reads ANQGSEA. This CDR3 is CSVEGYGYTF. The CDR3, as DNA: TGCAGTGTAGAGGGCTATGGCTACACCTTC.

V usage is TRBV25-1 and J usage is TRBJ1-6, with 8 bases lining up with TRBD1. The CDR3 spans 14 residues. Germline-derived CDR1 and CDR2 are MGHDK and SYGVNS. Trimming cost V 6 bases and J 9 bases; bases outside gene matches: 7. The CDR3 coding sequence is TGTGCCAGCAGGAAAACAGGGGGGACTTCACCCCTCCACTTT. Translated: CASRKTGGTSPLHF.

The rearrangement joins TRBV4-1 to TRBJ1-1; D is uncertain. The CDR3 contains 14 residues. Trimming removed 1 base at V and 1 base at J, with 7 bases between. Per germline, CDR1 MGHRA and CDR2 YSYEKL. This chain's CDR3 is CASSQVLSNTEAFF. The CDR3 region has the DNA TGCGCCAGCAGCCAAGTTTTGTCGAACACTGAAGCTTTCTTT.

The chain combines TRBV30 with TRBJ2-7; D ambiguous. V lost 5 bases and J lost 2, with 10 bases in between. CDR3 length equals 12 residues. Germline CDR1 is GTSNPN and CDR2 is SVGIG (reference sequence). The CDR3, as DNA: TGTGCCTGGGGACGGATTCCCTACGAGCAGTACTTC. It translates to CAWGRIPYEQYF.